A selection of T cell receptor beta chains follows, all from one sample in a study of T cell changes during pregnancy in multiple sclerosis. Using immunoSEQ multiplex PCR, the repertoire was profiled, and TCRdb retains in-frame clones only, with some absent. The sample carries tens of thousands of clones, around 92% recorded once. This material consisted of peripheral blood, taken in the second trimester of pregnancy. Source of these receptors: a female donor in good health, enrolled as a control in a pregnancy study. Both conserved end residues are part of each CDR3. The D gene is left open where the match is weak. Clone sizes are given selectively: once, few, many, or a class where the clone is expanded.

D	V	size	J	CDR3
TRBD2	TRBV11-3	-	TRBJ2-3	CASSTPDQTSGGAATQYF
-	TRBV18	once	TRBJ2-1	CASSRALNEQFF
-	TRBV18	-	TRBJ2-2	CASSLAANTGELFF
-	TRBV5-1	-	TRBJ2-2	CASSLARDTGELFF
TRBD1	TRBV18	-	TRBJ2-7	CASSGAGTGFYEQYF
-	TRBV4-1	-	TRBJ1-2	CASSQVDSRRLYGYTF
TRBD2	TRBV30	-	TRBJ2-3	CAWSERGGTQYF
TRBD2	TRBV12-5	once	TRBJ2-1	CASADPIAGELDEQFF
TRBD1	TRBV4-2	-	TRBJ2-5	CASSQATGRETQYF
-	TRBV28	-	TRBJ2-7	CASSSHSRTYEQYF
-	TRBV18	-	TRBJ2-3	CASSPGPKDTQYF
-	TRBV2	-	TRBJ2-6	CASNFVRVGSGANVLTF
-	TRBV6-6	-	TRBJ2-1	CASSRGGDEQFF
-	TRBV19	-	TRBJ1-1	CASSIGQAGRAFF
TRBD1	TRBV7-9	-	TRBJ2-3	CASSAGGQGADTQYF
-	TRBV29-1	-	TRBJ1-3	CSAEGYGNTIYF
-	TRBV11-2	-	TRBJ2-1	CASSLRWVALVAYNEQFF
-	TRBV10-3	-	TRBJ2-7	CAISEGGAVGQYF
-	TRBV29-1	-	TRBJ2-7	CSVEAGNEQYF
-	TRBV7-2	-	TRBJ2-1	CASSSRVLEQFF
-	TRBV7-9	-	TRBJ1-2	CASGGYGDGNYGYTF
TRBD1	TRBV6-5	-	TRBJ2-5	CASRDRETQYF
-	TRBV14	once	TRBJ2-1	CASSQDRHSYNEQFF
-	TRBV27	once	TRBJ2-7	CASSLSRTDGHEQYF